These T cell receptor beta chains were read from a single sample in a study of cytomegalovirus exposure and HLA in healthy donors. TCRdb keeps only in-frame clones here, not all; method: immunoSEQ multiplex PCR. This table has under 200,000 clones, more than 65% appearing once. Sequencing was carried out using PBMCs. All receptors come from a woman between 40 and 55 years old in good health and CMV-seropositive. Each CDR3 is given with its conserved first and last residue. A D gene is named only where the DNA matches it firmly. Clone size appears in some rows only: once, few, many, or a class for an expanded clone.

size,V,D,J,DNA,CDR3
.,TRBV4-1,TRBD1,TRBJ1-2,TGCGCCAGCAGCCAAAAAAAAGAGACAGGGCATGGCTACACCTTC,CASSQKKETGHGYTF
.,TRBV6-1,.,TRBJ2-1,TGTGCCAGCCGATACAACAGGGACAATGAGCAGTTCTTC,CASRYNRDNEQFF
.,TRBV6-5,.,TRBJ2-7,TGTGCCAGCAGTCCAGGGGTCTCGTCCTACGAGCAGTACTTC,CASSPGVSSYEQYF
.,TRBV7-2,TRBD2,TRBJ2-3,TGTGCCAGCAGCTTAGCCGTTGCGGGTAGCGGGAGGGCCCGAGATACGCAGTATTTT,CASSLAVAGSGRARDTQYF
few,TRBV27,.,TRBJ2-7,TGTGCCAGCAGTTTAACGGGCTACGAGCAGTACTTC,CASSLTGYEQYF
.,TRBV5-4,TRBD1,TRBJ2-3,TGTGCCAGCAGCTCCCCGACAGGGAAGTTTACAGATACGCAGTATTTT,CASSSPTGKFTDTQYF
.,TRBV4-3,TRBD2,TRBJ2-3,TGCGCCAGCAGTTATGGCGGGAGGGGGCCAGATACGCAGTATTTT,CASSYGGRGPDTQYF
few,TRBV5-4,.,TRBJ2-1,TGTGCCAGCAGCTTTTTTGGCGGGATAGAGCAGTTCTTC,CASSFFGGIEQFF
once,TRBV6-4,TRBD1,TRBJ2-3,TGTGCCAGCAGTGCTCGGACAGGGAGGACAGATACGCAGTATTTT,CASSARTGRTDTQYF
.,TRBV19,.,TRBJ1-2,TGTGCCAGTAGGCCAGGGCCCTTTAACTATGGCTACACCTTC,CASRPGPFNYGYTF
.,TRBV5-1,TRBD2,TRBJ2-7,TGCGCCAGCAGTGTGGGCGGGAGCTCCTACGAGCAGTACTTC,CASSVGGSSYEQYF
.,TRBV21-1,.,TRBJ1-5,TGTGCCAGCAGCCCTCCAGGGGTTTGCAATCAGCCCCAGCATTTT,CASSPPGVCNQPQHF
few,TRBV7-7,TRBD1,TRBJ2-2,TGTGCTAGCAGCCTAAAGACAGGGCCCAACACCGGGGAGCTGTTTTTT,CASSLKTGPNTGELFF
.,TRBV11-2,TRBD1,TRBJ2-7,TGTGCCAGCAGCGAGGGACAGGTCGTCTACGAGCAGTACTTC,CASSEGQVVYEQYF
.,TRBV18,TRBD1,TRBJ1-1,TGTGCCAGCTCACCACCCTCCGGGACAGGGGTTCCGTTTGGTGAAGCTTTCTTT,CASSPPSGTGVPFGEAFF
.,TRBV19,TRBD1,TRBJ1-2,TGTGCCAGTAGTATAGGGGGGACAGTACGCTATGGCTACACCTTC,CASSIGGTVRYGYTF
.,TRBV5-1,.,TRBJ2-7,TGCGCCAGCAGCTTGGCCAGCAGGTCCGAGCAGTACTTC,CASSLASRSEQYF
.,TRBV18,.,TRBJ1-1,TGTGCCAGCTCGATCGACCGGGCTGAAGCTTTCTTT,CASSIDRAEAFF
.,TRBV4-1,.,TRBJ2-7,TGCGCCAGCAGCCAAGATTTGGGGCCCTCTGGGCAGTACTTC,CASSQDLGPSGQYF
.,TRBV7-3,.,TRBJ1-5,TGTGCCAGCAGTCCCTTAACTAATCAGCCCCAGCATTTT,CASSPLTNQPQHF
.,TRBV7-6,TRBD2,TRBJ2-1,TGTGCCAGCAGCGGACTCCTAGCGGGAGTGTCCTACAATGAGCAGTTCTTC,CASSGLLAGVSYNEQFF
.,TRBV7-9,.,TRBJ2-7,TGTGCCAGCAGCTTAACAGGGACCGCCTACGAGCAGTACTTC,CASSLTGTAYEQYF
.,TRBV29-1,.,TRBJ2-3,TGCAGCGTTGCGGCTAGGACAGATACGCAGTATTTT,CSVAARTDTQYF
.,TRBV2,.,TRBJ1-6,TGTGCCAGCGGCAGGGAGGGGGGGGGTTCACCCCTCCACTTT,CASGREGGGSPLHF
.,TRBV9,TRBD1,TRBJ2-6,TGTGCCAGCAGCGTAGGGGACAGGGTGATTGGGGCCAACGTCCTGACTTTC,CASSVGDRVIGANVLTF
.,TRBV5-6,.,TRBJ2-7,TGTGCCAGCAGCCTTGGACAGAGCTACGAGCAGTACTTC,CASSLGQSYEQYF
.,TRBV19,.,TRBJ2-7,TGTGCCAGTAGTATCGGAGGCAGCTCCTACGAGCAGTACTTC,CASSIGGSSYEQYF
few,TRBV6-5,TRBD1,TRBJ2-7,TGTGCCAGCAAGGAGACAGGGGTGGGGGAGCAGTACTTC,CASKETGVGEQYF
few,TRBV28,.,TRBJ2-1,TGTGCCAGCAGTTTATTGGGGGGTGCTAAGGGCTACAATGAGCAGTTCTTC,CASSLLGGAKGYNEQFF
.,TRBV29-1,.,TRBJ2-1,TGCAGCGTTGAAGATCAGCCTAGCTTCGGGTCCGGTCAGTTCTTC,CSVEDQPSFGSGQFF
.,TRBV5-1,TRBD1,TRBJ1-1,TGCGCCAGCAGCGGGACAGAAAGGAACACTGAAGCTTTCTTT,CASSGTERNTEAFF
few,TRBV6-1,.,TRBJ2-3,TGTGCCAGCAGACAAGATACGCAGTATTTT,CASRQDTQYF
.,TRBV5-4,.,TRBJ2-5,TGTGCCAGCAGCTTACAGGGTCAAGAGACCCAGTACTTC,CASSLQGQETQYF
.,TRBV19,TRBD2,TRBJ2-3,TGTGCCAGTAGTATGGCCGGGACTAGCGGTTCTAGCACAGATACGCAGTATTTT,CASSMAGTSGSSTDTQYF
.,TRBV7-9,TRBD1,TRBJ2-5,TGTGCCAGCAGCACTGGGACAGGCCCTTGGGAGACCCAGTACTTC,CASSTGTGPWETQYF
few,TRBV11-3,.,TRBJ1-1,TGTGCCAGCAGCTTTACGGGGGACGCCACTGAAGCTTTCTTT,CASSFTGDATEAFF
.,TRBV6-6,TRBD1,TRBJ1-6,TGTGCCAGCAGTCCGGGACAGGGAAGATCACCCCTCCACTTT,CASSPGQGRSPLHF
.,TRBV19,.,TRBJ1-2,TGTGCCAGTAGTCAAACGGGGGAGAATGGCTACACCTTC,CASSQTGENGYTF
few,TRBV18,.,TRBJ1-3,TGTGCCAGCTCCTCGGGACACCTCTCTGGAAACACCATATATTTT,CASSSGHLSGNTIYF
.,TRBV4-1,TRBD1,TRBJ2-1,TGCGCCAGCAGCCAAGAACCCCACGGACAGGGGGCCTACAATGAGCAGTTCTTC,CASSQEPHGQGAYNEQFF
.,TRBV6-5,.,TRBJ1-2,TGTGCCAGCAGGCTGAGTGCCTCATATGGCTACACCTTC,CASRLSASYGYTF
.,TRBV29-1,TRBD2,TRBJ2-3,TGCAGCGTTGTGGGCGGGGGGACAGATACGCAGTATTTT,CSVVGGGTDTQYF
many,TRBV5-1,.,TRBJ1-2,TGCGCCAGCAGCGCCGGTGAACTGGTCAATGGCTACACCTTC,CASSAGELVNGYTF
.,TRBV7-8,.,TRBJ2-4,TGTGCCAGCAGCTTGAGCCGCATCTCCGCAGGGAGGAACATTCAGTACTTC,CASSLSRISAGRNIQYF